At least ten counts were recorded for the clone carrying this T cell receptor (beta chain). Its antigen is still unknown. The record originates from a study of T-cell reconstitution after alpha-beta-depleted transplantation in children. Findings and limits, study-wide: Reportedly, alpha-beta T cells present about two months post-transplant originated from several hundred expanded clones of graft origin. Newly produced T cells mostly provided counts and TCRbeta diversity after one year, as hyperexpanded clones declined. TCRbeta diversity was high at day 60 in some patients (a result of surviving recipient T cells and thymic progenitors).

CDR1 and CDR2 from the germline V gene are SQVTM and ANQGSEA. V shed 5 bases, J shed 8 bases, and the junction held 12 bases outside the gene matches. CDR3 length: 15 amino acids. The library targeted TCRbeta and was prepared with unique molecular identifiers. TCRdb re-called the PCR reads with MiXCR, one entry per CDR3 protein. The sample carries fewer than 750,000 distinct CDR3 sequences, approximately 22% recorded once. The chain carries TRBV29-1 and TRBJ2-1; 10 positions agree with TRBD1. The receptor was isolated from a boy under three years old who had a stem cell transplant for acute myeloid leukemia, so the T cells may come from the graft donor. This material consisted of PBMCs, mostly from graft donor cells, taken 360 days after TCRalphabeta/CD19-depleted stem cell transplant. Here the CDR3 reads CSVPGTGDLYDEQFF. CDR3 sequence (DNA): TGCAGCGTTCCCGGGACAGGGGATCTTTACGATGAGCAGTTCTTC.